This T cell receptor beta chain was sequenced for a study of blood T cell repertoires in COVID-19. Overall study: Sites in the United States, Italy and Spain provided acute and convalescent COVID-19 samples.

Participants spanned ages about 18 to 90 years and resided in 20 to 30 US areas. Membership in each cohort depended on participant-reported clinical history. V lost 4 bases to trimming and J lost 7 bases; unmatched junction nucleotides: 2. The length of the CDR3 is 11 residues. From germline, CDR1 is SQVTM and CDR2 ANQGSEA. Study processing details: Amplification from reference gene primers served as the basis for estimated nucleated cell counts. Method: immunoSEQ multiplex PCR; TCRdb's copy keeps in-frame clones and lacks some. Clone size and V and J calls were adopted from that table, with D and trimming inferred from the DNA. The sample holds 250,000 or so clones, 83% seen once.

Sequencing was carried out using PBMCs or T cells enriched from blood (not recorded which). The rearrangement uses TRBV29-1 and TRBJ1-2, with 8 nucleotides matching TRBD1. The sequence came from a woman aged 40-49 years who had been exposed to COVID-19. The CDR3: CSVGGQAGYTF. In nucleotides, the CDR3 is TGCAGCGTTGGGGGACAGGCTGGCTACACCTTC.